This T cell receptor beta chain was obtained from a study of metastatic and nonmetastatic thyroid tumors. Study context: Where malignant and benign thyroid patients were concerned, repertoires were compared across blood and tumor or nodule tissue.

Thyroid surgery was performed in patients who had received no treatment beforehand. The length of the CDR3 is 13 residues. Trimming removed 5 bases at V and 8 bases at J, with 15 bases between. Germline V gives CDR1 KGHSH, CDR2 LQKENI. Study-level findings and limits: Significantly greater TCR beta diversity was reportedly found in malignant thyroid tumors than in benign nodules (in blood and tumor).

In this sample, this clone turned up many times. What it binds is unknown. Original handling: In papillary thyroid cancer, a distant-metastasis classifier was built using CDR3 differences across clinicopathological groups. TCRdb re-clonotyped the PCR reads through MiXCR. These V and J calls derive from TCRdb rather than the authors' analysis. The data contain about 49,000 clones, roughly 4% of them singletons. The sequence was obtained from a female donor with papillary thyroid cancer or a benign thyroid nodule (not recorded which). Some clones in this sample may be carry-over from other donors' samples. The chain links TRBV18 to TRBJ1-2; D may be TRBD1 (6 bases). Input material: blood. This chain's CDR3 is CASSNRVLDGYTF. CDR3 bases: TGTGCCAGCTCAAACAGGGTTTTGGACGGCTACACCTTC.